This T cell receptor beta chain was sequenced during a study of blood T cells in healthy people across ages. General observations from the study: Possibly confounding the expanded clonotype changes was the fact that donor CMV status was unknown. Underestimates were what the diversity estimates from one million T cells were considered to be. Higher diversity and more naive CD4+ cells were features of long-lived donors, compared to aged donors.

This clonotype turned up a few times. As yet, its antigen is unknown. Trimming removed 4 bases from V and 7 bases from J, with 14 bases in between. Per germline, CDR1 LGHDT and CDR2 YNNKEL (reference sequence). This CDR3 contains 14 residues. Primed by a sample-barcoded 5' primer and a J-beta primer mix, a second PCR proceeded for about 6 to 12 cycles. In TCRdb, the 5' RACE reads were re-called with MiXCR into one record per CDR3 protein. The data contain some 710,000 distinct CDR3 sequences, 20% to 25% of them seen just once; the ten biggest clones take up 22%. The material sequenced was blood. The chain joins TRBV3-1 to TRBJ2-1; perhaps TRBD2 as D (6 bases). The clonotype originates from a man between 65 and 79 years old in good health. CDR3 nucleotides: TGTGCCAGCAGCCCCCGGAGGGATAAAAATGAGCAGTTCTTC. It encodes CASSPRRDKNEQFF.